This T cell receptor beta chain was retrieved from a study of low-dose radiotherapy and immunotherapy resistance in tumors. In the study overall: Cohort 1 received 0.5 Gy per fraction every 2 weeks, totaling 6.5 Gy. The patients were given nivolumab 240 mg every two weeks and ipilimumab 1 mg/kg every six weeks, through an intravenous route.

Comment on this clonotype: This likely traces to a read error, being one base from a far larger clone.

Alpha and beta chains were covered, as first-strand cDNA relied on TRAV- and TRBV-specific primers. TCR amplification involved 20 PCR cycles with a constant-region primer and V-primer adapter. Using its own MiXCR run on the reads, TCRdb lists one record per CDR3 protein. Found here are tens of thousands of distinct CDR3 sequences, more than 8% of them singletons; the top ten hold around 0.96%. The sample's time point: before trial treatment. As their treatment, donors received nivolumab, ipilimumab, aspirin, low-dose cyclophosphamide and low-dose radiotherapy. Patients with advanced, tumor-infiltrating lymphocyte-negative solid tumors were eligible. Trimming removed 0 bases from V and 7 bases from J; junction bases left unmatched: 7. This CDR3 contains 16 residues. Germline loops: CDR1 LGHNA, CDR2 YSLEER.

This specimen consisted of PBMCs, obtained before treatment. This receptor was identified in a male donor with prostate cancer. The rearrangement uses TRBV4-3 and TRBJ2-7, with 12 nucleotides matching TRBD2. CDR3: CASSQERTSGIGEQYF. The CDR3 DNA sequence: TGCGCCAGCAGCCAAGAACGGACTAGCGGGATTGGGGAGCAGTACTTC.